This T cell receptor beta chain was sequenced in a study of tumor and adjacent non-tumor tissue in lung cancer. Study summary: Each sample yielded a few million productive TCRbeta reads on average. Study-wide points: Significantly higher TCR diversity was found in tumor than normal lung. Normal lung showed higher cumulative top 100 clone frequency than tumor.

As for this clonotype: No antigen is known for it. Relative to the germline gene, one junction end is altered; a read error may explain this.

The template was RNA from unsorted bulk tissue. Distant lung tissue was collected more than 3 cm away from the tumor edge. Between August and November 2014, newly diagnosed, chemotherapy-naive lung cancer patients underwent thoracic surgery in China. A modified ARM-PCR protocol with three rounds of nested PCR amplified TCRbeta. One entry per CDR3 protein, called by TCRdb with MiXCR from the multiplex PCR reads. Of 35,000 to 55,000 distinct CDR3 sequences detected, 60% to 70% appear once; the ten largest clones hold 15% to 20%. The CDR3 extends over 13 amino acids. The germline gives CDR1 MGHRA, CDR2 YSYEKL.

Sequencing was performed on distant non-tumor lung tissue. The chain uses TRBV4-1 and TRBJ2-3; D is uncertain. This receptor was taken from a woman between 40 and 50 years old with non-small cell lung cancer. The CDR3 DNA sequence: TGCGCCAGCAGCATGAACGGCACAGATACACAGTATTTT. This translates into CASSMNGTDTQYF.